The rows below give T cell receptor beta chains drawn from one sample of a study of cytomegalovirus exposure and HLA in healthy donors. Sequencing used immunoSEQ multiplex PCR; TCRdb keeps in-frame clones, though not all of them. The sample has 120,000 to 150,000 clones, roughly four fifths seen once; the top ten hold 4.5% to 5%. The source material was PBMCs. These receptors originate from a woman in her forties or fifties in good health and CMV-seronegative. CDR3s include the opening cysteine and the closing phenylalanine or tryptophan. The order of the fields is D gene, V gene, J gene, clone size, CDR3 DNA, CDR3 protein. D genes are given only for firm matches. Expanded clones are given a class, and other clones once, few, many or no size at all.

>TRBD1|TRBV18|TRBJ1-5|once
TGTGCCAGCTCACCAGAGGGGGCAATGGGTCAGCCCCAGCATTTT
CASSPEGAMGQPQHF
>TRBD2|TRBV4-2|TRBJ2-7|.
TGTGCCAGCAGCCAAGTAGCGGGGAACTCCTACGAGCAGTACTTC
CASSQVAGNSYEQYF
>.|TRBV13|TRBJ1-1|.
TGTGCCAGCAGCTTGAACAGGTTAGGAAACACTGAAGCTTTCTTT
CASSLNRLGNTEAFF
>.|TRBV5-4|TRBJ1-5|.
TGTGCCAGCAGTATCACCGCGGGGAATCAGCCCCAGCATTTT
CASSITAGNQPQHF
>.|TRBV28|TRBJ1-5|once
TGTGCCAGCAGATCGGCAGGGGATAGGGATAGCAATCAGCCCCAGCATTTT
CASRSAGDRDSNQPQHF
>TRBD1|TRBV4-1|TRBJ2-5|.
TGCGCCAGCAGCCAGGCGGGACAGGTGGGAGAGACCCAGTACTTC
CASSQAGQVGETQYF
>TRBD2|TRBV9|TRBJ2-3|.
TGTGCCAGCAGCGGTTGGACTAGCGGGGTGGTAGATACGCAGTATTTT
CASSGWTSGVVDTQYF
>TRBD1|TRBV5-5|TRBJ1-6|once
TGTGCCAGCAGCTGGAACTGGGACAGATTTTCACCCCTCCACTTT
CASSWNWDRFSPLHF
>.|TRBV7-2|TRBJ2-2|.
TGTGCCAGCAGCCCGCCCGTTCATAACACCGGGGGGCTGTTTTTT
CASSPPVHNTGGLFF
>TRBD1|TRBV5-5|TRBJ1-4|few
TGTGCCAGCAGCTTGAGACAGGGGGTGGCTAATGAAAAACTGTTTTTT
CASSLRQGVANEKLFF
>TRBD2|TRBV27|TRBJ2-7|.
TGTGCCAGCAGTCCCGCTCCGTTTTTAGCGGGGGTTACCCCTGGCTCCTACGAGCAGTACTTC
CASSPAPFLAGVTPGSYEQYF
>.|TRBV6-1|TRBJ2-6|few
TGTGCCAGCAGACCGACACCCTCTGGGGCCAACGTCCTGACTTTC
CASRPTPSGANVLTF
>.|TRBV19|TRBJ1-1|.
TGTGCCAGTAGTATACAGTCCAACACTGAAGCTTTCTTT
CASSIQSNTEAFF
>TRBD1|TRBV7-2|TRBJ1-4|.
TGTGCCAGCAGCTTAGCGGACCGGACAGGGGCTCCCGTAGCTAATGAAAAACTGTTTTTT
CASSLADRTGAPVANEKLFF
>.|TRBV5-1|TRBJ1-2|.
TGCGCCAGCAGCTTGGGACAAGACAACTATGGCTACACCTTC
CASSLGQDNYGYTF
>.|TRBV11-2|TRBJ1-4|.
TGTGCCAGCAGCTTAACACAGCTAAGACCTAATGAAAAACTGTTTTTT
CASSLTQLRPNEKLFF
>.|TRBV7-8|TRBJ1-2|.
TGTGCCAGCAGCTTGGGGAGGGAATGGGGCTACACCTTC
CASSLGREWGYTF
>.|TRBV30|TRBJ1-2|.
TGTGCCTGGAACCACGCCGGGGGGGCCGGCTACACCTTC
CAWNHAGGAGYTF
>TRBD1|TRBV9|TRBJ1-3|.
TGTGCCAGCAGCGTAGCTCATGCGACAGGGGCTGGAAACACCATATATTTT
CASSVAHATGAGNTIYF
>.|TRBV6-1|TRBJ2-1|.
TGTGCCAGCAGTGACTTAACAGGGCGCGAGCAGTTCTTC
CASSDLTGREQFF
>TRBD2|TRBV6-1|TRBJ2-3|medium-sized
TGTGCCAGCAGTGATTCGGGGGGTGGCTTAGATACGCAGTATTTT
CASSDSGGGLDTQYF
>TRBD2|TRBV7-2|TRBJ2-1|.
TGTGCCAGCAGCTTAGTAGCTAGCGGATTATACAATGAGCAGTTCTTC
CASSLVASGLYNEQFF
>TRBD2|TRBV4-1|TRBJ2-1|few
TGCGCCAGCAGCCAAGCCTTGACTAGCGGGGGCCTCAATGAGCAGTTCTTC
CASSQALTSGGLNEQFF
>.|TRBV5-6|TRBJ1-2|.
TGTGCCAGCAGCTTGGTGGGGCGCGGGGGTAACTATGGCTACACCTTC
CASSLVGRGGNYGYTF
>.|TRBV2|TRBJ2-1|.
TGTGCCAGCACCACGGGGATACCCCTCAACGAGCAGTTCTTC
CASTTGIPLNEQFF
>.|TRBV7-9|TRBJ2-7|.
TGTGCCAGCAGCTTAACGCGCGAGCAGTACTTC
CASSLTREQYF
>.|TRBV7-2|TRBJ2-5|.
TGTGCCAGCAGCCCCCAGACAGGGCCTCCGGGGGCCCAGTACTTC
CASSPQTGPPGAQYF
>.|TRBV4-1|TRBJ1-2|.
TGCGCCAGCAGCCGAGATTCAGGGGAAGGAGGCTACACCTTC
CASSRDSGEGGYTF
>TRBD1|TRBV15|TRBJ1-5|.
TGTGCCACCAGTCCGGACAGGGGGCTTCAGCCCCAGCATTTT
CATSPDRGLQPQHF
>.|TRBV4-1|TRBJ1-4|.
TGCGCCAGCAGCCAGACCGGGATAGAAAAACTGTTTTTT
CASSQTGIEKLFF
>.|TRBV11-2|TRBJ2-1|.
TGTGCCAGCAGTATGAGGGCAGCAAATGAGCAGTTCTTC
CASSMRAANEQFF
>.|TRBV4-1|TRBJ2-1|.
TGCGCCAGCAGCCAAGATCCACTGAGCTCCTACAATGAGCAGTTCTTC
CASSQDPLSSYNEQFF
>TRBD1|TRBV5-1|TRBJ2-7|.
TGCGCCAGCAGCTTAGCTCCGGGACAGGGACTTAGGGGGGAATACTTC
CASSLAPGQGLRGEYF
>.|TRBV30|TRBJ1-3|few
TGTGCCTGGAGTGTACGGGTTCTCTCACACCCCTTCTCTGGAAACACCATATATTTT
CAWSVRVLSHPFSGNTIYF
>.|TRBV19|TRBJ1-1|.
TGTGCCAGTACCAACGGAGGTTCGTCGGTTGAAGCTTTCTTT
CASTNGGSSVEAFF
>TRBD2|TRBV9|TRBJ2-5|few
TGTGCCAGCAGCGTAGATACTAGCGGGGGGTATGGGACCCAGTACTTC
CASSVDTSGGYGTQYF
>TRBD1|TRBV13|TRBJ1-3|.
TGTGCCAGCAGCTTTAAGGGACAGGGGATAGGAAACACCATATATTTT
CASSFKGQGIGNTIYF
>.|TRBV29-1|TRBJ2-1|.
TGCAGCCAAACGGGCAGGGGTCTCTACAATGAGCAGTTCTTC
CSQTGRGLYNEQFF
>TRBD1|TRBV7-2|TRBJ2-7|.
TGTGCCAGCAGCGTCGAGGGGGACAGGGGCTACGAGCAGTACTTC
CASSVEGDRGYEQYF
>TRBD2|TRBV5-6|TRBJ2-3|.
TGTGCCAGCAGCTTGGCGTTAGCGGGGGTAATAGATACGCAGTATTTT
CASSLALAGVIDTQYF
>.|TRBV5-6|TRBJ2-2|.
TGTGCCAGCAGCTTTACATTTCCCGGGGAGCTGTTTTTT
CASSFTFPGELFF
>.|TRBV19|TRBJ1-1|.
TGTGCCAGTAGTCCCTCTCCCACTGAAGCTTTCTTT
CASSPSPTEAFF
>.|TRBV5-1|TRBJ1-4|.
TGCGCCAGCAGCGTAGAACCGCAGGGTTTCGGTAATGAAAAACTGTTTTTT
CASSVEPQGFGNEKLFF
>.|TRBV7-9|TRBJ2-5|.
TGTGCCAGCAGCCCGTTCAGGGGTGAAGAGACCCAGTACTTC
CASSPFRGEETQYF
>TRBD1|TRBV18|TRBJ1-4|once
TGTGCCAGCTCACCATTTTCCCGACAGGGGACAACTAATGAAAAACTGTTTTTT
CASSPFSRQGTTNEKLFF
>.|TRBV25-1|TRBJ1-1|once
TGTGCCAGCACTCAAACCGGGGGGAACACTGAAGCTTTCTTT
CASTQTGGNTEAFF
>.|TRBV12-2|TRBJ2-3|few
TGTGCAAGTCGCTTAGCCCTTGGTCCGAGCGGGGCCACTAGCACAGATACGCAGTATTTT
CASRLALGPSGATSTDTQYF
>TRBD2|TRBV6-5|TRBJ2-5|.
TGTGCCAGCAGTTCGGGGGGGATTCAAGAGACCCAGTACTTC
CASSSGGIQETQYF
>TRBD1|TRBV7-7|TRBJ1-2|once
TGTGCTAGCAGCCCTTCGACAGGGTTTGGCTACACCTTC
CASSPSTGFGYTF
>.|TRBV19|TRBJ1-2|.
TGTGCCTGCAGCGCGTCGGTTTATGGCTACACCTTC
CACSASVYGYTF
>TRBD1|TRBV19|TRBJ1-5|.
TGTGCCAGTAGCTCGGGCGACAGGGACAATCAGCCCCAGCATTTT
CASSSGDRDNQPQHF
>TRBD1|TRBV12-5|TRBJ2-7|.
TGTGCTAGTGGCCCCCCGGGACAGAGATACGAGCAGTACTTC
CASGPPGQRYEQYF
>TRBD2|TRBV2|TRBJ2-5|few
TGTGCCAGCAGGTGGGAGCGGGGGGGCGGAGAGACCCAGTACTTC
CASRWERGGGETQYF
>.|TRBV7-9|TRBJ2-1|.
TGTGCCAGCAGCTTAGTTCTGAGCTCCTACAATGAGCAGTTCTTC
CASSLVLSSYNEQFF
>.|TRBV29-1|TRBJ1-4|.
TGCAGCGTGGGACACGCGGGTAATGAAAAACTGTTTTTT
CSVGHAGNEKLFF
>.|TRBV7-8|TRBJ2-2|.
TGTGCCAGCAGCAGACCTAGATTCGGTGGGAACACCGGGGAGCTGTTTTTT
CASSRPRFGGNTGELFF
>.|TRBV5-1|TRBJ1-2|.
TGCGCCAGCAGCAACAGGGCTGGCTACACCTTC
CASSNRAGYTF
>TRBD1|TRBV7-3|TRBJ2-7|.
TGTGCCAGCAGCTTTGACGGGGACAGGGTCCACGAGCAGTACTTC
CASSFDGDRVHEQYF
>.|TRBV7-2|TRBJ1-3|.
TGTGCCAGCAGCTTAGTTCCGGGGGGGATGAACACCATATATTTT
CASSLVPGGMNTIYF